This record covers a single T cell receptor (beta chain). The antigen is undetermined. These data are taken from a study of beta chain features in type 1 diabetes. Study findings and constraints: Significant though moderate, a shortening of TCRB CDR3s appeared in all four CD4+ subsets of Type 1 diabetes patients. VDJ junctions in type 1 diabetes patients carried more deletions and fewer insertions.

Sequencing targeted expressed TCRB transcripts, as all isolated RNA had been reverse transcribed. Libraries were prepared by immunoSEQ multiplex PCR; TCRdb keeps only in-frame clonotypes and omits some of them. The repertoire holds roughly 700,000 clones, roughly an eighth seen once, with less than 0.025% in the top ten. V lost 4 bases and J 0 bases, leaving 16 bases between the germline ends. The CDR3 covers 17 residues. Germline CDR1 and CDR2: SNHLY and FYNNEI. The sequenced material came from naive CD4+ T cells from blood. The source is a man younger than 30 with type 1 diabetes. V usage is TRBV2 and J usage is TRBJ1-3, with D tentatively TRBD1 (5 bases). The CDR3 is CASSAFSGTFSGNTIYF. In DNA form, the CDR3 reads TGTGCCAGCAGTGCATTTTCCGGGACCTTCTCTGGAAACACCATATATTTT.